Shown below are 23 T cell receptor beta chains from a single sample sequenced in a study of cytomegalovirus exposure and HLA in healthy donors. The PCR ran on 60 Vbeta and 13 Jbeta primers. The repertoire was sequenced with immunoSEQ multiplex PCR; TCRdb's copy has only in-frame clones and lacks some. The sample records about 150,000 clones, approximately 81% being singletons. The sequenced sample was PBMCs. The source of these receptors is a boy younger than 10 in good health and CMV-seronegative.

The rearrangement uses TRBV11-1 and TRBJ2-1; 10 bases are a match to TRBD2. The ends lost 6 bases at V and 1 base at J; junction bases unmatched: 3. CDR3 length equals 15 residues. Per germline, CDR1 SGHAT and CDR2 FQDESV (reference sequence). The CDR3, as DNA: TGTGCCAGCAGTAGAGCGGGGGGGTCCTACAATGAGCAGTTCTTC. Protein: CASSRAGGSYNEQFF. The entire variable domain, with the rest obtained from reference TRBV11-1 and TRBJ2-1, is as follows: EAEVAQSPRYKITEKSQAVAFWCDPISGHATLYWYRQILGQGPELLVQFQDESVVDDSQLPKDRFSAERLKGVDSTLKIQPAELGDSAMYLCASSRAGGSYNEQFFGPGTRLTVL.

The CDR3 DNA reads TGTGCCAGCAGCCCTGGGGGCGGGAGACCCCCCTACAATGAGCAGTTCTTC. Translation gives CASSPGGGRPPYNEQFF. The chain couples TRBV4-2 to TRBJ2-1; possibly TRBD2 for D (7 bases). This CDR3 spans 17 amino acids. The germline V and J ends were trimmed by 4 bases and 2 bases, with 18 bases remaining between them. Germline CDR1 reads LGHNA; CDR2 reads YNFKEQ.

This clone has only one observation. The J gene is TRBJ2-3, the V gene TRBV5-1; D might be TRBD1 (6 bases). Germline V gene sequence: CDR1 SGHRS, CDR2 YFSETQ. The CDR3 has 15 amino acids. Trimming took 4 bases from V and 0 from J, leaving 12 bases between them. The CDR3 coding sequence is TGCGCCAGCAGCCAACAGGGTTCTAGCACAGATACGCAGTATTTT. Translation: CASSQQGSSTDTQYF. Complete variable domain (other parts from reference TRBV5-1 and TRBJ2-3): KAGVTQTPRYLIKTRGQQVTLSCSPISGHRSVSWYQQTPGQGLQFLFEYFSETQRNKGNFPGRFSGRQFSNSRSEMNVSTLELGDSALYLCASSQQGSSTDTQYFGPGTRLTVL.

The V call is TRBV6-5, the J call TRBJ2-5; TRBD2 aligns across 7 bases. Per germline, CDR1 MNHEY and CDR2 SVGAGI. With V trimmed by 2 bases and J by 2 bases, 8 bases remained unmatched. This CDR3 is built from 16 residues. Here the CDR3 DNA reads TGTGCCAGCAGTTACGGGGGGGACGGTGTACAAGAGACCCAGTACTTC. It yields the protein CASSYGGDGVQETQYF.

The V and J genes are TRBV25-1 and TRBJ1-2; D not resolved. The germline V and J ends were trimmed by 2 bases and 4 bases, with 11 bases remaining between them. CDR1 is MGHDK, CDR2 SYGVNS, per germline. The length of the CDR3 is 14 residues. CDR3 amino acids: CASSEHTRAYGYTF. CDR3 bases: TGTGCCAGCAGTGAACATACGAGGGCCTATGGCTACACCTTC.

Regarding this clone: At one end, the junction sequence differs from germline, possibly due to a read error. Other DNA sequences in this sample translate to the same CDR3. The chain employs TRBV28 and TRBJ1-2, with 7 bases lining up with TRBD1. The CDR3 has 15 residues. The germline CDR1 and CDR2 sequences are MDHEN and SYDVKM. The CDR3 nucleotides are TGTGCCAGCAGCTTCGACAGGGTAATGGGCTATGGTTACACCTTC. Its translation: CASSFDRVMGYGYTF.

With regard to this clone: The junction departs from the called germline gene at one end, perhaps through a read error. The chain employs TRBV19 and TRBJ2-7; TRBD1 matches at 8 bases. The germline V gene has CDR1 LNHDA and CDR2 SQIVND (reference sequence). This CDR3 is 15 amino acids long. The CDR3 bases are TGTGCCAGTAGTCTCCAGACAGGGGCCTCCTCCGAGCAGTACTTC. Its translation is CASSLQTGASSEQYF.

This CDR3 is CASSPPFKAGFGYNSPLHF. In DNA, the CDR3 is TGTGCCAGCAGTCCTCCCTTTAAGGCAGGGTTTGGGTACAATTCACCCCTCCACTTT. J is TRBJ1-6 and V is TRBV28; a possible D gene is TRBD1 (5 bases). V shed 5 bases and J shed 7 bases, with 27 bases lying between them. Germline V CDR1 and CDR2: MDHEN, SYDVKM. The CDR3 has 19 residues.

J is TRBJ1-1 and V is TRBV5-4; TRBD1 is a possible D gene (6 bases). CDR3 size: 12 residues. Deletions cut 4 bases from V and 9 bases from J, with 13 bases between. Germline lookup yields CDR1 SGHNT and CDR2 YYREEE (reference sequence). The CDR3 coding sequence is TGTGCCAGCAGCCGAGCGGGGGCGCAAGCTTTCTTT. Residues: CASSRAGAQAFF.

The chain links TRBV30 to TRBJ2-6; TRBD2 is a possible D gene (6 bases). This CDR3 is built from 14 residues. The germline V gene has CDR1 GTSNPN and CDR2 SVGIG (reference sequence). Trimming cost V 1 base and J 2 bases, with 6 bases left between them. The CDR3 is CAWSGGAGANVLTF. CDR3 nucleotide sequence: TGTGCCTGGAGTGGGGGGGCTGGGGCCAACGTCCTGACTTTC.

The chain links TRBV10-3 to TRBJ1-2, with 12 bases matching TRBD1. Looked up from germline, CDR1 is ENHRY and CDR2 is SYGVKD. The J segment lost 8 bases and the V segment lost 2 bases, leaving 12 bases of the junction unmatched. This CDR3 has 17 residues. The CDR3 loop reads CAISENTGTGGKSGYTF. The DNA for the CDR3 is TGTGCCATCAGTGAGAATACCGGGACAGGGGGCAAGTCGGGCTACACCTTC.

The chain carries TRBV5-1 and TRBJ2-2; possible D gene TRBD2, 5 bases. Trimming cost V 0 bases and J 1 base, with 7 bases left between them. This CDR3 contains 15 residues. Per germline, CDR1 SGHRS and CDR2 YFSETQ. The CDR3 DNA sequence: TGCGCCAGCAGCTTGGAACTAGTGAACACCGGGGAGCTGTTTTTT. Its translation: CASSLELVNTGELFF.

This chain connects TRBV6-4 to TRBJ1-1; D may be TRBD1 (5 bases). Trimming shortened V by 8 bases and J by 3 bases, and 19 bases separated the two germline ends. CDR3 length: 15 residues. In germline, CDR1 is MRHNA, CDR2 SNTAGT. This CDR3 reads CASSLGAGDYTEAFF. CDR3 nucleotides: TGTGCCAGCTCTCTTGGCGCGGGGGATTACACTGAAGCTTTCTTT.

This clone is a singleton in its sample. V gene TRBV10-1 combines with J gene TRBJ2-3; no firm D call. Per the germline V gene, CDR1 is WNHNN and CDR2 is SYGVQD (reference sequence). Trimming took 0 bases from V and 0 from J, leaving 4 bases between them. CDR3 length equals 14 residues. DNA for the CDR3: TGCGCCAGCAGTGAGTCGGCTAGCACAGATACGCAGTATTTT. It is translated as CASSESASTDTQYF.

This chain joins TRBV9 and TRBJ1-5; D is ambiguous. V lost 2 bases to trimming and J lost 4 bases, with 7 bases between them. The length of the CDR3 is 13 residues. Germline V gene lookup returns CDR1 SGDLS and CDR2 YYNGEE. Here the CDR3 DNA reads TGTGCCAGCAGCGTGGGAGATAATCAGCCCCAGCATTTT. Its protein product is CASSVGDNQPQHF.

The V call is TRBV7-9, the J call TRBJ2-3, with a tentative D call TRBD2 (6 bases). The CDR3 totals 16 residues. V lost 5 bases, J lost 4 bases, and 19 bases lay in between. Germline assignment: CDR1 SEHNR and CDR2 FQNEAQ (reference sequence). The CDR3 nucleotides read TGTGCCAGCAGCCCTAAGCGGGCACGGAACTCAGATACGCAGTATTTT. It specifies CASSPKRARNSDTQYF.

V gene TRBV7-6 combines with J gene TRBJ2-7, with D maybe TRBD1 (5 bases). Trimming shortened V by 5 bases and J by 0 bases, and 23 bases separated the two germline ends. Per the germline V gene, CDR1 is SGHVS and CDR2 is FNYEAQ. CDR3 length equals 18 residues. The CDR3 spells CASSDPVRAGGHSYEQYF. CDR3 nucleotides: TGTGCCAGCAGCGACCCCGTTCGGGCAGGCGGACACTCCTACGAGCAGTACTTC. Complete variable domain (other parts from reference TRBV7-6 and TRBJ2-7): GAGVSQSPRYKVTKRGQDVALRCDPISGHVSLYWYRQALGQGPEFLTYFNYEAQQDKSGLPNDRFSAERPEGSISTLTIQRTEQRDSAMYRCASSDPVRAGGHSYEQYFGPGTRLTVT.

The chain is built from TRBV27 and TRBJ2-5, with 7 bases identical to TRBD2. V lost 3 bases and J lost 2; bases outside the gene matches: 6. This CDR3 contains 15 residues. Germline CDR1 is MNHEY and CDR2 is SMNVEV (reference sequence). The CDR3 spells CASSFRGRGQETQYF. CDR3 sequence (DNA): TGTGCCAGCAGTTTCCGCGGGAGAGGACAAGAGACCCAGTACTTC.

The chain couples TRBV6-5 to TRBJ1-4, with TRBD1 identical over 7 bases. J gave up 8 bases and V 6 bases, and 9 bases lay outside the gene matches. Germline loops: CDR1 MNHEY, CDR2 SVGAGI. This CDR3 spans 14 amino acids. The CDR3 nucleotides are TGTGCCAGCAGGGAAGAGGGGGCTTGGGAAAAACTGTTTTTT. Translation gives CASREEGAWEKLFF.

This chain uses TRBV28 with TRBJ1-1; D unclear. The CDR3 is 14 residues long. V gave up 6 bases and J gave up 0 bases, with 11 bases separating them. Germline values: CDR1 MDHEN, CDR2 SYDVKM. The CDR3 DNA reads as TGTGCCAGCAGGAACAGCCTGATGAACACTGAAGCTTTCTTT. Translated: CASRNSLMNTEAFF. The variable domain in full, with the rest retrieved from reference TRBV28 and TRBJ1-1, is DVKVTQSSRYLVKRTGEKVFLECVQDMDHENMFWYRQDPGLGLRLIYFSYDVKMKEKGDIPEGYSVSREKKERFSLILESASTNQTSMYLCASRNSLMNTEAFFGQGTRLTVV.

This chain uses TRBV6-5 with TRBJ1-2; D might be TRBD1 (5 bases). The ends were cut back, 4 bases at V and 5 bases at J, with 17 bases in the middle. Germline CDR1 is MNHEY and CDR2 is SVGAGI. The CDR3 covers 15 residues. The CDR3 loop reads CASSSEVGGGYGYTF. Here the CDR3 DNA reads TGTGCCAGCAGTTCTGAGGTTGGGGGAGGATATGGCTACACCTTC.

CDR3 sequence: CASRRQGAHQPQHF. CDR3 in DNA: TGTGCCAGCAGGAGACAGGGGGCGCATCAGCCCCAGCATTTT. The chain combines TRBV2 with TRBJ1-5, with 10 bases aligning to TRBD1. The ends lost 6 bases at V and 5 bases at J; junction bases unmatched: 4. The CDR3 has 14 amino acids. Germline V gene lookup returns CDR1 SNHLY and CDR2 FYNNEI.

The chain combines TRBV5-6 with TRBJ2-6; TRBD1 agrees at 7 bases. J was trimmed by 2 bases and V by 2 bases; bases with no gene match: 7. CDR1 is SGHDT, CDR2 YYEEEE, per germline. There are 17 residues in the CDR3. CDR3 sequence: CASSLRQGFPGANVLTF. As DNA, the CDR3 is TGTGCCAGCAGCTTAAGACAGGGTTTTCCTGGGGCCAACGTCCTGACTTTC. Looking up the rest from reference TRBV5-6 and TRBJ2-6 gives the full variable domain: DAGVTQSPTHLIKTRGQQVTLRCSPKSGHDTVSWYQQALGQGPQFIFQYYEEEERQRGNFPDRFSGHQFPNYSSELNVNALLLGDSALYLCASSLRQGFPGANVLTFGAGSRLTVL.